The 26 T cell receptor beta chains reported below all come from one sample, sequenced in a study of beta chain features in type 1 diabetes. As every portion of the isolated RNA was reverse transcribed, the sequencing read expressed TCRB transcripts. The repertoire was sequenced with immunoSEQ multiplex PCR; TCRdb's copy has only in-frame clones and lacks some. The table includes about 230,000 clones, 16% detected once. Overall study findings and caveats: Shorter TCRB CDR3s, moderately but significantly so, were found in Type 1 diabetes patients in all four CD4+ subsets.

The antigens of these receptors remain unknown. Sequencing input: naive CD4+ T cells from blood. Source of these receptors: a man aged 30-40 years with type 1 diabetes.

The V gene is TRBV29-1, the J gene TRBJ2-3; perhaps D is TRBD1 or TRBD2 (6 bases each). The CDR3 loop spans 15 amino acids. The germline CDR1 and CDR2 sequences are SQVTM and ANQGSEA. Trimming took 3 bases from V and 2 from J, leaving 15 bases between them. The CDR3 nucleotides read TGCAGCGTTGAGGGCGGGGCAGGGGTCACAGATACGCAGTATTTT. Amino acids: CSVEGGAGVTDTQYF.

The gene calls are TRBV5-1 and TRBJ2-3; 7 bases match TRBD2. The CDR3 is 16 residues long. Germline-derived CDR1 and CDR2 are SGHRS and YFSETQ. The V and J ends lost 2 bases and 2 bases, in that order; junction bases with no gene match: 8. The CDR3 coding sequence is TGCGCCAGCAGCTTCAATGCGGGAGCTCCCACAGATACGCAGTATTTT. Amino acids: CASSFNAGAPTDTQYF.

In nucleotides, the CDR3 is TGTGCCAGCAGCTTCACTAGCGGGATGCCCACCGGGGAGCTGTTTTTT. Protein product: CASSFTSGMPTGELFF. This sequence joins TRBV5-4 and TRBJ2-2, with 10 bases matching TRBD2. The V and J ends lost 2 bases and 4 bases, in that order; junction bases with no gene match: 5. The germline V gene has CDR1 SGHNT and CDR2 YYREEE (reference sequence). The CDR3 extends over 16 amino acids. The full variable domain, in which reference TRBV5-4 and TRBJ2-2 provide the parts outside the CDR3, is ETGVTQSPTHLIKTRGQQVTLRCSSQSGHNTVSWYQQALGQGPQFIFQYYREEENGRGNFPPRFSGLQFPNYSSELNVNALELDDSALYLCASSFTSGMPTGELFFGEGSRLTVL.

In this sample, this clone turned up a few times. CDR3 bases: TGCGCCAGCTACCCTGGGACAGGGAGAGCAGGAGATACGCAGTATTTT. Protein product: CASYPGTGRAGDTQYF. V gene TRBV5-1 combines with J gene TRBJ2-3; TRBD1 matches at 9 bases. The CDR3 loop spans 16 amino acids. The germline CDR1 and CDR2 sequences are SGHRS and YFSETQ. The J segment lost 5 bases and the V segment lost 7 bases, leaving 14 bases of the junction unmatched. The variable domain in full, with the rest retrieved from reference TRBV5-1 and TRBJ2-3, is KAGVTQTPRYLIKTRGQQVTLSCSPISGHRSVSWYQQTPGQGLQFLFEYFSETQRNKGNFPGRFSGRQFSNSRSEMNVSTLELGDSALYLCASYPGTGRAGDTQYFGPGTRLTVL.

This clone was observed a few times. This rearrangement joins TRBV5-4 to TRBJ2-1, with 8 bases aligning to TRBD2. CDR3 length equals 15 residues. CDR1 and CDR2 from the germline V gene are SGHNT and YYREEE (reference sequence). Trimming cost V 4 bases and J 9 bases; bases outside gene matches: 12. The CDR3 reads CASSLGTSKTGEQFF. The DNA for the CDR3 is TGTGCCAGCAGCCTCGGGACTAGTAAAACTGGTGAGCAGTTCTTC.

This clone was counted between two and nine times. The V and J genes are TRBV6-5 and TRBJ2-5; 9 bases are shared with TRBD1. The V gene's germline CDR1 is MNHEY and CDR2 SVGAGI. With V trimmed by 4 bases and J by 2 bases, 2 bases remained unmatched. The CDR3 is made up of 14 amino acids. The CDR3 DNA reads as TGTGCCAGCAGTTTTGGGACAGGGCAAGAGACCCAGTACTTC. It is translated as CASSFGTGQETQYF.

The V gene is TRBV27, the J gene TRBJ2-6; tentative D call: TRBD2 (5 bases). The CDR3 runs to 16 residues. V lost 2 bases to trimming and J lost 2 bases, with 10 bases between them. Germline V CDR1 and CDR2: MNHEY, SMNVEV (reference sequence). CDR3 sequence (DNA): TGTGCCAGCAGTTTAGAGGGCAGGCCTGGGGCCAACGTCCTGACTTTC. Protein: CASSLEGRPGANVLTF.

The chain has TRBV15 and TRBJ2-1; 7 bases fit TRBD1. Per germline, CDR1 LNHNV and CDR2 YYDKDF (reference sequence). J gave up 6 bases and V 1 base, and 15 bases lay outside the gene matches. The CDR3 covers 18 residues. The chain's CDR3 is CATSRALRTGLNLNEQFF. The CDR3 DNA is TGTGCCACCAGCAGAGCTTTGAGGACAGGCCTGAATCTCAATGAGCAGTTCTTC.

This rearrangement joins TRBV10-3 to TRBJ1-5; 7 nucleotides agree with TRBD1. Looked up from germline, CDR1 is ENHRY and CDR2 is SYGVKD. The CDR3 spans 14 residues. The V and J ends lost 3 bases and 4 bases, in that order; junction bases with no gene match: 3. As DNA, the CDR3 is TGTGCCATCAGTGATGGACAGGAGAATCAGCCCCAGCATTTT. It translates to CAISDGQENQPQHF.

This clone appeared a few times. The chain recombines TRBV28 with TRBJ2-3; TRBD1 might be the D (6 bases). V was cut by 9 bases and J by 2 bases, with 12 bases left in between. Germline CDR1 is MDHEN and CDR2 is SYDVKM. The CDR3 runs 13 residues. CDR3 loop: CASYGQTTDTQYF. The DNA for the CDR3 is TGTGCCAGTTATGGACAGACCACAGATACGCAGTATTTT.

The rearrangement joins TRBV5-1 to TRBJ2-3, with D uncertain. The CDR3 runs 13 residues. V shed 4 bases and J shed 3 bases, with 9 bases lying between them. Germline V CDR1 and CDR2: SGHRS, YFSETQ. CDR3 loop: CASSLTRTDTQYF. The CDR3 nucleotides read TGCGCCAGCAGCCTGACCCGGACAGATACGCAGTATTTT.

A few counts support this clone. The rearrangement links TRBV5-1 to TRBJ2-7; the match to TRBD1 covers 9 bases. The CDR3 runs 15 residues. Germline lookup yields CDR1 SGHRS and CDR2 YFSETQ. V trimming: 0 bases; J trimming: 4 bases; junction bases outside the gene matches: 5. Here the CDR3 DNA reads TGCGCCAGCAGCTTGGCCGGGACAGGGAGGTACGAGCAGTACTTC. This encodes CASSLAGTGRYEQYF.

The V gene is TRBV25-1, the J gene TRBJ2-5, with a possible D match to TRBD1 (6 bases). V was cut by 8 bases and J by 1 base, with 8 bases left in between. The CDR3 totals 12 residues. The germline gives CDR1 MGHDK, CDR2 SYGVNS. DNA for the CDR3: TGTGCCAGCGGGACACTCCAAGAGACCCAGTACTTC. It specifies CASGTLQETQYF.

This clone was detected a few times. J is TRBJ2-2 and V is TRBV7-9; perhaps TRBD2 as D (5 bases). Germline V CDR1 and CDR2: SEHNR, FQNEAQ (reference sequence). The CDR3 covers 15 residues. V was trimmed by 3 bases and J by 4 bases, leaving 12 bases between them. CDR3 DNA sequence: TGTGCCAGCAGCTTGTCAGGACTGTTCACCGGGGAGCTGTTTTTT. This sequence encodes CASSLSGLFTGELFF.

Here the CDR3 reads CASSDWGVREDEQFF. CDR3 in DNA: TGTGCCAGCAGTGACTGGGGAGTAAGGGAGGATGAGCAGTTCTTC. The genes are TRBV6-4 and TRBJ2-1; TRBD2 is a possible D gene (6 bases). The germline V gene encodes CDR1 MRHNA and CDR2 SNTAGT. The CDR3 totals 15 residues. V was clipped by 1 base and J by 8 bases, with 15 bases between them.

This chain uses TRBV29-1 with TRBJ1-5; TRBD1 might be the D (5 bases). The CDR3 extends over 13 amino acids. Germline V gives CDR1 SQVTM, CDR2 ANQGSEA. V lost 3 bases and J 0 bases, leaving 6 bases between the germline ends. As DNA, the CDR3 is TGCAGCGTTGAGGGGGATAGCAATCAGCCCCAGCATTTT. Its translation: CSVEGDSNQPQHF.

This sequence joins TRBV29-1 and TRBJ2-7; D perhaps matches TRBD1 (6 bases). The germline V and J ends were trimmed by 4 bases and 7 bases, with 8 bases remaining between them. Germline V gene data show CDR1 as SQVTM and CDR2 as ANQGSEA. CDR3 size: 10 residues. CDR3 protein: CSVVTGEQYF. The CDR3 region has the DNA TGCAGCGTTGTAACAGGGGAGCAGTACTTC.

The chain links TRBV29-1 to TRBJ2-7; possibly TRBD1 for D (6 bases). This CDR3 has 13 residues. Germline V CDR1 and CDR2: SQVTM, ANQGSEA. The V end lost 4 bases, the J end lost 3 bases, and 13 bases lay between the germline ends. This CDR3 is CSVGRQGFYEQYF. CDR3 in DNA: TGCAGCGTTGGTAGGCAGGGGTTCTACGAGCAGTACTTC.

J is TRBJ2-1 and V is TRBV5-1, with D perhaps matching TRBD2 (6 bases). The CDR3 consists of 15 residues. Per the germline V gene, CDR1 is SGHRS and CDR2 is YFSETQ. V shed 4 bases and J shed 2 bases, with 13 bases lying between them. As DNA, the CDR3 is TGCGCCAGCAGCAGGGGCGGAGGGGCCTACAATGAGCAGTTCTTC. Amino acid sequence: CASSRGGGAYNEQFF.

The chain links TRBV7-2 to TRBJ2-3; 7 bases match TRBD2. There are 13 residues in the CDR3. Germline trimming cut 8 bases from V and 5 bases from J; bases unmatched to any gene: 7. The germline gives CDR1 SGHTA, CDR2 FQGNSA. CDR3 sequence: CASATIAGDTQYF. CDR3 coding DNA: TGTGCCAGCGCTACCATAGCGGGAGATACGCAGTATTTT.

This clone has just a few counts. This rearrangement joins TRBV4-1 to TRBJ2-1; 10 nucleotides line up with TRBD2. J gave up 9 bases and V 3 bases, and 14 bases lay outside the gene matches. The CDR3 totals 17 residues. Germline CDR1 reads MGHRA; CDR2 reads YSYEKL. The CDR3 here is CASSQSNLAGALAEQFF. For the CDR3, the DNA is TGCGCCAGCAGCCAGAGCAACCTAGCGGGAGCCCTCGCTGAGCAGTTCTTC.

The chain is built from TRBV6-5 and TRBJ2-5; 7 positions agree with TRBD1. Germline lookup yields CDR1 MNHEY and CDR2 SVGAGI. The V and J ends lost 6 bases and 5 bases, in that order; junction bases with no gene match: 6. The CDR3 runs to 13 residues. As DNA, the CDR3 is TGTGCCAGCAGCCCGGACAGGCGGGAGACCCAGTACTTC. As protein: CASSPDRRETQYF.

Only a few counts were recorded for this clone. The chain links TRBV30 to TRBJ1-2; 8 bases align to TRBD1. The CDR3 sequence is 13 residues long. The V segment lost 5 bases and the J segment 1 base; nucleotides outside the gene matches: 3. CDR1 is GTSNPN, CDR2 SVGIG, per germline (reference sequence). CDR3 sequence reads: CAWGQGYNYGYTF. The DNA for the CDR3 is TGTGCCTGGGGACAGGGTTATAACTATGGCTACACCTTC. Supplemented by reference TRBV30 and TRBJ1-2, the full variable domain reads SQTIHQWPATLVQPVGSPLSLECTVEGTSNPNLYWYRQAAGRGLQLLFYSVGIGQISSEVPQNLSASRPQDRQFILSSKKLLLSDSGFYLCAWGQGYNYGYTFGSGTRLTVV.

The V gene is TRBV4-1, the J gene TRBJ2-2; 14 nucleotides match TRBD2. This CDR3 contains 22 residues. CDR1 is MGHRA and CDR2 is YSYEKL in the germline V gene. V trimming: 4 bases; J trimming: 0 bases; junction bases outside the gene matches: 16. The chain's CDR3 is CASSPQVIRTSGRYSNTGELFF. DNA for the CDR3: TGCGCCAGCAGCCCACAGGTGATCAGGACTAGCGGGAGGTATTCGAACACCGGGGAGCTGTTTTTT.

The V and J genes are TRBV5-1 and TRBJ2-1; 9 bases map to TRBD2. The trim removed 0 bases at V and 4 bases at J, leaving 8 bases unmatched. The CDR3 runs to 17 residues. The germline CDR1 and CDR2 sequences are SGHRS and YFSETQ. In DNA form, the CDR3 reads TGCGCCAGCAGCTTGGCCTTAGCTAGCGGGGTTTACAATGAGCAGTTCTTC. Translating gives CASSLALASGVYNEQFF.

Comment on this clone: Other DNA sequences of this sample code for an identical CDR3. The chain employs TRBV18 and TRBJ2-5; D gene unclear. The CDR3 is 13 residues long. Trimming cost V 0 bases and J 5 bases, with 7 bases left between them. Germline V CDR1 and CDR2: KGHSH, LQKENI. The DNA of the CDR3 is TGTGCCAGCTCACCACCGGTGCAGGAGACCCAGTACTTC. Translated, it gives CASSPPVQETQYF. Using reference TRBV18 and TRBJ2-5 for the parts outside the CDR3, the full variable domain is NAGVMQNPRHLVRRRGQEARLRCSPMKGHSHVYWYRQLPEEGLKFMVYLQKENIIDESGMPKERFSAEFPKEGPSILRIQQVVRGDSAAYFCASSPPVQETQYFGPGTRLLVL.